These 30 T cell receptor beta chains were all obtained from the same sample, sequenced in a study of control samples from healthy donors and cancer patients. The method was immunoSEQ multiplex PCR; TCRdb's version includes in-frame clones alone and lacks a portion of them. This sample has 100,000 to 150,000 clones, with roughly 84% found just once. Sequencing used blood. These receptors all come from a man between 18 and 29 years old in good health.

The rearrangement uses TRBV30 and TRBJ2-1; D may be TRBD1 (5 bases). V lost 2 bases to trimming and J lost 6 bases, with 17 bases between them. From germline, CDR1 is GTSNPN and CDR2 SVGIG (reference sequence). CDR3 length: 15 amino acids. Here the CDR3 reads CAWSQRRGAGNEQFF. CDR3 bases: TGTGCCTGGAGTCAAAGGCGTGGGGCAGGCAATGAGCAGTTCTTC.

The chain has TRBV9 and TRBJ2-1; 9 bases match TRBD2. The trim removed 0 bases at V and 2 bases at J, leaving 0 bases unmatched. From germline, CDR1 is SGDLS and CDR2 YYNGEE. The CDR3 runs to 15 residues. The CDR3 region is CASSVASGTYNEQFF. The CDR3, as DNA: TGTGCCAGCAGCGTAGCTAGCGGGACCTACAATGAGCAGTTCTTC.

This clone was counted a single time. The rearrangement uses TRBV10-2 and TRBJ2-7, with D hard to call. Trimming pared 8 bases from V and 0 bases from J, leaving 11 bases between. The germline V gene has CDR1 WSHSY and CDR2 SAAADI. The CDR3 length is 13 residues. The CDR3 protein is CASLGRSSYEQYF. CDR3 bases: TGCGCCAGCCTGGGCAGGAGCTCCTACGAGCAGTACTTC.

J is TRBJ1-2 and V is TRBV27; TRBD1 matches at 9 bases. Germline trimming cut 5 bases from V and 3 bases from J; bases unmatched to any gene: 10. The germline V gene encodes CDR1 MNHEY and CDR2 SMNVEV (reference sequence). This CDR3 is 16 amino acids long. CDR3 residues: CASSLTGGARHYGYTF. CDR3 coding DNA: TGTGCCAGCAGTCTCACAGGGGGCGCTCGGCACTATGGCTACACCTTC.

The genes are TRBV6-5 and TRBJ1-5; a weak D match, TRBD1 (6 bases). V was pared by 4 bases and J by 7 bases, with 11 bases between. Per the germline V gene, CDR1 is MNHEY and CDR2 is SVGAGI. The CDR3 extends over 13 amino acids. The CDR3 sequence: CASSSSGVQPQHF. Here the CDR3 DNA reads TGTGCCAGCAGTTCCTCAGGGGTGCAGCCCCAGCATTTT.

Points on this clone: A junction boundary mismatches the germline segment, possibly from a read error. Other nucleotide sequences in the sample specify the same CDR3. The chain couples TRBV9 to TRBJ1-2, with D perhaps matching TRBD1 (5 bases). Germline lookup yields CDR1 SGDLS and CDR2 YYNGEE. The length of the CDR3 is 16 residues. For the CDR3, the DNA is TGTGCCAGCAGCGTAGCTACGGGCGGACATCACTACGGCTACACCTTC. This translates into CASSVATGGHHYGYTF.

The J gene is TRBJ1-4, the V gene TRBV15; D is perhaps TRBD1 (5 bases). V dropped 2 bases and J dropped 3 bases, with 19 bases sitting between them. Germline V gene sequence: CDR1 LNHNV, CDR2 YYDKDF (reference sequence). CDR3 length: 18 amino acids. The CDR3 sequence: CATSRLPLVGTSNEKLFF. In DNA, the CDR3 is TGTGCCACCAGCAGACTTCCTTTGGTGGGGACGTCTAATGAAAAACTGTTTTTT.

The genes are TRBV6-2 or TRBV6-3 and TRBJ2-1; 9 nucleotides line up with TRBD1. Germline values: CDR1 MNHEY, CDR2 SVGEGT. V trimming: 5 bases; J trimming: 2 bases; junction bases outside the gene matches: 7. This CDR3 spans 16 amino acids. The CDR3, as DNA: TGTGCCAGCAGTCCGCTCCGGGACAGGGCCTACAATGAGCAGTTCTTC. Protein sequence: CASSPLRDRAYNEQFF.

The chain is built from TRBV7-3 and TRBJ1-4, with 10 bases matching TRBD1. CDR3 size: 13 residues. Trimming took 5 bases from V and 9 from J; bases not matched to a gene: 3. The germline CDR1 and CDR2 sequences are SGHTA and FQGTGA. In DNA, the CDR3 is TGTGCCAGCAGCCCGACAGGGGGCCAAAAACTGTTTTTT. Translating it yields CASSPTGGQKLFF.

Many counts were recorded for this clone. The J gene is TRBJ1-1, the V gene TRBV14, with a possible D match to TRBD1 (5 bases). Germline loops: CDR1 SGHDN, CDR2 FVKESK. V was pared by 0 bases and J by 5 bases, with 13 bases between. The CDR3 totals 15 residues. The CDR3 DNA sequence: TGTGCCAGCAGCCAAGAGTTGGGGGGTTGGACTGAAGCTTTCTTT. Protein sequence: CASSQELGGWTEAFF.

The chain joins TRBV5-1 to TRBJ2-7, with a possible D match to TRBD2 (5 bases). Looked up from germline, CDR1 is SGHRS and CDR2 is YFSETQ. Trimming pared 5 bases from V and 2 bases from J, leaving 17 bases between. This CDR3 has 15 residues. As DNA, the CDR3 is TGCGCCAGCAGTCCGGGCAGACTATTAACCTACGAGCAGTACTTC. Translation gives CASSPGRLLTYEQYF.

This clone came up a few times. This rearrangement joins TRBV27 to TRBJ1-1; D unresolved. The CDR3 is 11 residues long. V was clipped by 8 bases and J by 3 bases, with 7 bases between them. Germline-derived CDR1 and CDR2 are MNHEY and SMNVEV (reference sequence). The CDR3, as DNA: TGTGCCAGCCCTGTATACACTGAAGCTTTCTTT. This codes for CASPVYTEAFF.

The V gene is TRBV27, the J gene TRBJ1-4; D remains ambiguous. V was cut by 6 bases and J by 1 base, with 12 bases left in between. The CDR3 is 15 residues long. Germline CDR1 and CDR2: MNHEY and SMNVEV (reference sequence). CDR3 sequence: CASRPGEGTNEKLFF. CDR3 nucleotide sequence: TGTGCCAGCAGACCAGGCGAGGGAACTAATGAAAAACTGTTTTTT.

The chain couples TRBV6-6 to TRBJ1-1, with a tentative D call TRBD1 (5 bases). CDR1 MNHNY and CDR2 SVGAGI come from the germline V gene (reference sequence). The CDR3 is made up of 13 amino acids. Trimming took 5 bases from V and 6 from J, leaving 13 bases between them. The CDR3 spells CASSKSGGAEAFF. CDR3 nucleotides: TGTGCCAGCAGTAAATCTGGGGGGGCTGAAGCTTTCTTT.

CDR3 protein: CASSIRQGQNQPQHF. The CDR3 coding sequence is TGTGCCAGTAGTATCCGACAGGGCCAGAATCAGCCCCAGCATTTT. The J gene is TRBJ1-5, the V gene TRBV19; 7 bases are shared with TRBD1. From germline, CDR1 is LNHDA and CDR2 SQIVND (reference sequence). CDR3 length: 15 amino acids. The trim removed 3 bases at V and 4 bases at J, leaving 6 bases unmatched.

V usage is TRBV3-1 (or the pseudogene TRBV3-2) and J usage is TRBJ2-1; 12 nucleotides line up with TRBD2. The CDR3 extends over 15 amino acids. The germline V gene encodes CDR1 LGHDT and CDR2 YNNKEL (reference sequence). Losses at the gene ends were 4 bases for V and 4 bases for J; bases not matched to a gene: 2. This CDR3 reads CASSPSGRGYNEQFF. Written as DNA, the CDR3 is TGTGCCAGCAGCCCTAGCGGGAGGGGGTACAATGAGCAGTTCTTC.

The V call is TRBV19, the J call TRBJ2-7; tentative D call: TRBD2 (5 bases). V gave up 11 bases and J gave up 3 bases, with 17 bases separating them. Germline values: CDR1 LNHDA, CDR2 SQIVND (reference sequence). The CDR3 has 13 residues. The CDR3 nucleotides are TGTGCCCACCCCGGGGAAATGCACTACGAGCAGTACTTC. As protein: CAHPGEMHYEQYF. Looking up the rest from reference TRBV19 and TRBJ2-7 gives the full variable domain: DGGITQSPKYLFRKEGQNVTLSCEQNLNHDAMYWYRQDPGQGLRLIYYSQIVNDFQKGDIAEGYSVSREKKESFPLTVTSAQKNPTAFYLCAHPGEMHYEQYFGPGTRLTVT.

The J gene is TRBJ1-4, the V gene TRBV5-1; 7 bases map to TRBD1. The junction had 6 bases not matched to a gene; V was cut back by 4 bases and J by 0 bases. CDR1 is SGHRS and CDR2 is YFSETQ in the germline V gene. The CDR3 contains 16 residues. CDR3 amino acids: CASSNTGTATNEKLFF. CDR3 nucleotide sequence: TGCGCCAGCAGCAATACCGGGACAGCAACTAATGAAAAACTGTTTTTT.

The CDR3 nucleotides are TGCGCCAGCAGCAGGACTAGCGGTCACACCGGGGAGCTGTTTTTT. Translated, it gives CASSRTSGHTGELFF. The V and J genes are TRBV5-1 and TRBJ2-2; 10 bases agree with TRBD2. The germline V gene encodes CDR1 SGHRS and CDR2 YFSETQ. Trimming at V came to 4 bases and at J to 3 bases, leaving 3 bases not matched to a gene. This CDR3 has 15 amino acids. Supplemented by reference TRBV5-1 and TRBJ2-2, the full variable domain reads KAGVTQTPRYLIKTRGQQVTLSCSPISGHRSVSWYQQTPGQGLQFLFEYFSETQRNKGNFPGRFSGRQFSNSRSEMNVSTLELGDSALYLCASSRTSGHTGELFFGEGSRLTVL.

This clone was seen more than once but under ten times. The chain employs TRBV7-2 and TRBJ2-1; D is perhaps TRBD1 or TRBD2 (5 bases each). Germline loops: CDR1 SGHTA, CDR2 FQGNSA. The CDR3 is 12 amino acids. Trimming stripped 5 bases from V and 10 bases from J, with 12 bases between. CDR3 in amino acids: CASSIRGLEQFF. As DNA, the CDR3 is TGTGCCAGCAGCATCCGGGGCCTCGAGCAGTTCTTC.

V is TRBV6-6 and J is TRBJ2-1; 12 bases match TRBD2. The CDR3 extends over 17 amino acids. Trimming at V came to 5 bases and at J to 6 bases, leaving 11 bases not matched to a gene. Per germline, CDR1 MNHNY and CDR2 SVGAGI (reference sequence). As DNA, the CDR3 is TGTGCCAGCAGTCTTCGGACGACTAGCGGGAGTCGCAATGAGCAGTTCTTC. It yields the protein CASSLRTTSGSRNEQFF.

The chain couples TRBV9 to TRBJ1-2; D is undetermined. V was cut by 1 base and J by 4 bases, with 5 bases left in between. This CDR3 comprises 12 residues. The germline CDR1 and CDR2 sequences are SGDLS and YYNGEE. CDR3 protein: CASSVYGYGYTF. For the CDR3, the DNA is TGTGCCAGCAGCGTATACGGCTATGGCTACACCTTC. Combining the CDR3 with reference TRBV9 and TRBJ1-2 gives the whole variable domain DSGVTQTPKHLITATGQRVTLRCSPRSGDLSVYWYQQSLDQGLQFLIQYYNGEERAKGNILERFSAQQFPDLHSELNLSSLELGDSALYFCASSVYGYGYTFGSGTRLTVV.

This chain connects TRBV30 to TRBJ1-2, with D unclear. The CDR3 totals 12 residues. Germline-derived CDR1 and CDR2 are GTSNPN and SVGIG (reference sequence). Trimming cost V 1 base and J 4 bases, with 7 bases left between them. CDR3 bases: TGTGCCTGGAGTGCGGGTGGCTATGGCTACACCTTC. This translates into CAWSAGGYGYTF.

The CDR3 sequence is CASSSSSGSHEQFF. In nucleotides, the CDR3 is TGCGCCAGCAGCTCGTCTAGCGGGAGTCATGAGCAGTTCTTC. This chain links TRBV4-3 with TRBJ2-1, with 10 bases identical to TRBD2. The CDR3 spans 14 residues. V dropped 5 bases and J dropped 8; count of bases not matched to a gene: 6. Per the germline V gene, CDR1 is LGHNA and CDR2 is YSLEER.

The V call is TRBV10-1, the J call TRBJ1-2; D is ambiguous. The CDR3 consists of 14 residues. V was cut by 3 bases and J by 5 bases, with 13 bases left in between. Germline V gene data show CDR1 as WNHNN and CDR2 as SYGVQD (reference sequence). The CDR3 protein is CASSDGRADYGYTF. In DNA, the CDR3 is TGCGCCAGCAGTGATGGTAGGGCAGATTATGGCTACACCTTC.

V gene TRBV7-9 combines with J gene TRBJ1-2; a possible D gene is TRBD1 (5 bases). Germline values: CDR1 SEHNR, CDR2 FQNEAQ (reference sequence). Between the trimmed V and J ends, which lost 5 bases and 0 bases, there was a span of 13 bases. This CDR3 has 15 amino acids. The CDR3 loop reads CASSIDGAPNYGYTF. The CDR3 nucleotides are TGTGCCAGCAGCATAGACGGGGCACCTAACTATGGCTACACCTTC.

The rearrangement links TRBV30 to TRBJ1-4, with 11 positions matching TRBD1. This CDR3 comprises 16 residues. Germline loops: CDR1 GTSNPN, CDR2 SVGIG (reference sequence). V lost 2 bases, J lost 0 bases, and 2 bases stayed unmatched. This CDR3 is CAWSWGQGATNEKLFF. DNA for the CDR3: TGTGCCTGGAGTTGGGGACAGGGGGCAACTAATGAAAAACTGTTTTTT.

This clone was detected once. This chain joins TRBV7-9 and TRBJ1-2, with D maybe TRBD1 (6 bases). The germline gives CDR1 SEHNR, CDR2 FQNEAQ (reference sequence). Trimming removed 5 bases from V and 8 bases from J, with 18 bases in between. The CDR3 extends over 14 amino acids. The CDR3 DNA reads TGTGCCAGCAGCCCGATGACAGCCGGGGGCGGCTACACCTTC. Its translation: CASSPMTAGGGYTF. The whole variable domain, filled in from reference TRBV7-9 and TRBJ1-2, reads DTGVSQNPRHKITKRGQNVTFRCDPISEHNRLYWYRQTLGQGPEFLTYFQNEAQLEKSRLLSDRFSAERPKGSFSTLEIQRTEQGDSAMYLCASSPMTAGGGYTFGSGTRLTVV.

The chain uses TRBV6-2 or TRBV6-3 and TRBJ1-1; a possible D gene is TRBD1 (5 bases). CDR1 MNHEY and CDR2 SVGEGT come from the germline V gene. Trimming took 2 bases from V and 11 from J, leaving 15 bases between them. The CDR3 is made up of 13 amino acids. As DNA, the CDR3 is TGTGCCAGCAGTTACGGGCGGGGCGCCGGGGCTTTCTTT. It is translated as CASSYGRGAGAFF.

This rearrangement joins TRBV4-3 to TRBJ1-4; 8 bases fit TRBD1. The length of the CDR3 is 15 residues. CDR1 and CDR2 from the germline V gene are LGHNA and YSLEER. The V gene end was trimmed by 0 bases and the J gene end by 7 bases; junction bases not matched to a gene: 4. The CDR3 loop is CASSQDGQGGEKLFF. CDR3 DNA sequence: TGCGCCAGCAGCCAAGATGGACAGGGCGGTGAAAAACTGTTTTTT.